These 21 T cell receptor beta chains came from one sample sequenced in a study of blood T cell repertoires in COVID-19. The protocol was immunoSEQ multiplex PCR, while the TCRdb copy is restricted to in-frame clones and leaves out a portion. Here the sample spans approximately 230,000 clones, over 75% being singletons. The specimen was PBMCs or T cells enriched from blood (not recorded which). These receptors came from a man aged 35 to 55 who had recovered from COVID-19.

The J gene is TRBJ2-5, the V gene TRBV19, with D perhaps matching TRBD2 (5 bases). The CDR3 covers 12 residues. Trimming took 5 bases from V and 5 from J, leaving 9 bases between them. CDR1 and CDR2 (germline): LNHDA, SQIVND (reference sequence). CDR3 amino acids: CASSEGEETQYF. CDR3 nucleotides: TGTGCCAGTAGTGAGGGTGAGGAGACCCAGTACTTC.

V usage is TRBV4-3 and J usage is TRBJ1-6; 9 nucleotides match TRBD1. Unmatched junction bases numbered 4, after V lost 9 bases and J lost 7 bases. CDR1 is LGHNA and CDR2 is YSLEER in the germline V gene. The CDR3 has 13 amino acids. In DNA, the CDR3 is TGCGCCAGAGTGGGACAGGGAAATTCACCCCTCCACTTT. Protein product: CARVGQGNSPLHF.

The rearrangement links TRBV30 to TRBJ2-7; 9 nucleotides match TRBD1. The CDR3 spans 15 residues. Germline-derived CDR1 and CDR2 are GTSNPN and SVGIG (reference sequence). Trimming took 1 base from V and 6 from J; bases not matched to a gene: 10. CDR3 loop: CAWSGQSRDRVEQYF. CDR3 nucleotide sequence: TGTGCCTGGAGTGGCCAATCCCGGGACAGGGTCGAGCAGTACTTC.

This chain joins TRBV2 and TRBJ2-7; D unclear. Trimming stripped 0 bases from V and 0 bases from J, with 15 bases between. The germline V gene has CDR1 SNHLY and CDR2 FYNNEI. The CDR3 runs to 17 residues. In DNA form, the CDR3 reads TGTGCCAGCAGTGAAGCGCGATCAGGCCCGAGCTCCTACGAGCAGTACTTC. Its protein is CASSEARSGPSSYEQYF.

This chain links TRBV2 with TRBJ2-7; D is perhaps TRBD2 (5 bases). Trimming pared 7 bases from V and 2 bases from J, leaving 12 bases between. The CDR3 is 13 residues long. Germline loops: CDR1 SNHLY, CDR2 FYNNEI. The CDR3 loop is CASNEGYTYEQYF. As DNA, the CDR3 is TGTGCCAGCAACGAGGGCTATACCTACGAGCAGTACTTC.

The chain has TRBV7-2 and TRBJ1-4; possibly TRBD1 for D (5 bases). V was trimmed by 2 bases and J by 4 bases, leaving 8 bases between them. The CDR3 consists of 14 residues. The germline V gene encodes CDR1 SGHTA and CDR2 FQGNSA. The CDR3 DNA reads TGTGCCAGCAGCTTATACAGGAGTAATGAAAAACTGTTTTTT. Translation gives CASSLYRSNEKLFF.

The chain has TRBV9 and TRBJ2-7; 8 bases line up with TRBD1. Germline loops: CDR1 SGDLS, CDR2 YYNGEE. V lost 3 bases to trimming and J lost 1 base; unmatched junction nucleotides: 6. The CDR3 consists of 15 residues. The CDR3 nucleotides read TGTGCCAGCAGCGGGAGGGGACAGGCTTCCTACGAGCAGTACTTC. This sequence encodes CASSGRGQASYEQYF.

The genes are TRBV7-9 and TRBJ2-7; possibly TRBD1 for D (5 bases). Germline values: CDR1 SEHNR, CDR2 FQNEAQ (reference sequence). Deletions cut 0 bases from V and 2 bases from J, with 11 bases between. This CDR3 has 15 residues. CDR3 sequence reads: CASSLAQGIAYEQYF. In DNA, the CDR3 is TGTGCCAGCAGCTTAGCGCAGGGCATCGCCTACGAGCAGTACTTC.

This clone occurred a few times. J is TRBJ1-6 and V is TRBV7-3; D possibly corresponds to TRBD1 (6 bases). Germline values: CDR1 SGHTA, CDR2 FQGTGA. The CDR3 is 18 amino acids. Trimming took 4 bases from V and 9 from J, leaving 25 bases between them. The CDR3 reads CASSSYGGFPGQGSPLHF. The CDR3 DNA follows: TGTGCCAGCAGCTCCTACGGGGGGTTTCCGGGACAAGGTTCACCCCTCCACTTT.

The gene calls are TRBV10-1 and TRBJ1-3; D gene uncertain. The CDR3 runs 15 residues. Germline CDR1 reads WNHNN; CDR2 reads SYGVQD (reference sequence). V lost 6 bases and J 2 bases, leaving 14 bases between the germline ends. DNA of the CDR3: TGCGCCAGCAGGCGCCATGGTTTTCCTGGAAACACCATATATTTT. It yields the protein CASRRHGFPGNTIYF.

This chain joins TRBV6-5 and TRBJ2-5; D is possibly TRBD2 (6 bases). V was clipped by 0 bases and J by 1 base, with 9 bases between them. The CDR3 is made up of 15 amino acids. The germline CDR1 and CDR2 sequences are MNHEY and SVGAGI. CDR3 nucleotide sequence: TGTGCCAGCAGTTACTCTTCGCGGGGCCAAGAGACCCAGTACTTC. The encoded protein is CASSYSSRGQETQYF.

This chain uses TRBV6-1 with TRBJ1-2; D is ambiguous. CDR3 length: 14 residues. Trimming took 2 bases from V and 3 from J, leaving 10 bases between them. Germline loops: CDR1 MNHNS, CDR2 SASEGT. The CDR3 protein is CASSEQTGYYGYTF. The DNA for the CDR3 is TGTGCCAGCAGTGAACAAACGGGATACTATGGCTACACCTTC.

The chain has TRBV28 and TRBJ2-1; 12 positions agree with TRBD2. J gave up 2 bases and V 4 bases, and 9 bases lay outside the gene matches. Germline CDR1 MDHEN, CDR2 SYDVKM. The CDR3 sequence is 18 residues long. The chain's CDR3 is CASSSRTSGDGPYNEQFF. CDR3 in DNA: TGTGCCAGCAGTTCCCGGACTAGCGGGGACGGTCCCTACAATGAGCAGTTCTTC.

This clone was recorded a few times. This rearrangement joins TRBV18 to TRBJ2-1; tentative D call: TRBD2 (5 bases). Germline CDR1 and CDR2: KGHSH and LQKENI. Trimming shortened V by 3 bases and J by 7 bases, and 10 bases separated the two germline ends. This CDR3 has 13 residues. The CDR3 bases are TGTGCCAGCTCACCCACCCCGGGGAATGAGCAGTTCTTC. Translation gives CASSPTPGNEQFF.

The gene calls are TRBV29-1 and TRBJ1-5; maybe TRBD1 (5 bases). CDR1 and CDR2 (germline): SQVTM, ANQGSEA. This CDR3 has 12 residues. The CDR3 region is CGGRQLYQPQHF. For the CDR3, the DNA is TGCGGGGGGAGACAGTTGTATCAGCCCCAGCATTTT.

There are a few counts of this clone. The chain links TRBV6-4 to TRBJ2-3; 8 positions agree with TRBD1. Germline V gives CDR1 MRHNA, CDR2 SNTAGT. The ends lost 3 bases at V and 2 bases at J; junction bases unmatched: 4. The length of the CDR3 is 15 residues. The CDR3, as DNA: TGTGCCAGCAGTGAAGGGGGACAGGCCACAGATACGCAGTATTTT. Translating it yields CASSEGGQATDTQYF.

The rearrangement joins TRBV9 to TRBJ2-5; TRBD1 matches 10 bases. Germline V gene lookup returns CDR1 SGDLS and CDR2 YYNGEE. V lost 2 bases and J lost 1; bases outside the gene matches: 2. The CDR3 spans 15 residues. CDR3 DNA: TGTGCCAGCAGCGTGACAGGGGGCCCCCAAGAGACCCAGTACTTC. It specifies CASSVTGGPQETQYF.

The rearrangement joins TRBV28 to TRBJ2-5, with D perhaps matching TRBD2 (6 bases). V was shortened by 3 bases and J by 0 bases, with 29 bases between the two germline ends. The CDR3 covers 21 residues. Germline values: CDR1 MDHEN, CDR2 SYDVKM. The DNA for the CDR3 is TGTGCCAGCAGTTTCCCTATTACTACAGTACTAGCTGCAGTCAACCAAGAGACCCAGTACTTC. It codes for CASSFPITTVLAAVNQETQYF.

CDR3 coding DNA: TGTGCCTGGGCCGGGACAGGGGATCAGCCCCAGCATTTT. This gives the protein CAWAGTGDQPQHF. The chain couples TRBV30 to TRBJ1-5; TRBD1 matches at 10 bases. Trimming cost V 5 bases and J 5 bases; bases outside gene matches: 3. Germline CDR1 and CDR2: GTSNPN and SVGIG (reference sequence). The CDR3 spans 13 residues.

The chain couples TRBV6-6 to TRBJ1-3, with a tentative D call TRBD1 (5 bases). The CDR3 totals 16 residues. The germline CDR1 and CDR2 sequences are MNHNY and SVGAGI (reference sequence). V lost 6 bases and J lost 0, with 15 bases in between. DNA for the CDR3: TGTGCCAGCAGGGATGGGGGGGGTCACTCTGGAAACACCATATATTTT. Its protein is CASRDGGGHSGNTIYF.

This chain connects TRBV5-6 to TRBJ1-6; possible D gene TRBD1, 5 bases. Germline assignment: CDR1 SGHDT and CDR2 YYEEEE. The CDR3 sequence is 15 residues long. V was pared by 6 bases and J by 5 bases, with 15 bases between. For the CDR3, the DNA is TGTGCCAGCACCATCACCCCCAGGGATAATTCACCCCTCCACTTT. Its translation: CASTITPRDNSPLHF.